This T cell receptor (beta chain) was sequenced during a study of cytomegalovirus exposure and HLA in healthy donors. Study-wide results and limits: Previous analysis showed most TCR beta V segments were productive about 87% or about 30% of the time.

In the PCR, 60 Vbeta and 13 Jbeta primers were used. Measured with immunoSEQ multiplex PCR; TCRdb has only the in-frame clones, and not every one. The profile covers 150,000 to 200,000 clones, with approximately 70% appearing a single time and less than 2% taken by the ten largest. V was cut by 2 bases and J by 3 bases, with 14 bases left in between. The CDR3 contains 15 residues. The germline CDR1 and CDR2 sequences are SGHTA and FQGTGA. Points on this clone: Its target is not known.

This TCR came from a woman in her 30s in good health and CMV-seronegative. The sample was PBMCs. The V and J genes are TRBV7-3 and TRBJ2-7; a weak D match, TRBD1 (7 bases). CDR3 residues: CASSLSGGSNYEQYF. DNA for the CDR3: TGTGCCAGCAGCTTATCAGGGGGGTCAAACTACGAGCAGTACTTC.